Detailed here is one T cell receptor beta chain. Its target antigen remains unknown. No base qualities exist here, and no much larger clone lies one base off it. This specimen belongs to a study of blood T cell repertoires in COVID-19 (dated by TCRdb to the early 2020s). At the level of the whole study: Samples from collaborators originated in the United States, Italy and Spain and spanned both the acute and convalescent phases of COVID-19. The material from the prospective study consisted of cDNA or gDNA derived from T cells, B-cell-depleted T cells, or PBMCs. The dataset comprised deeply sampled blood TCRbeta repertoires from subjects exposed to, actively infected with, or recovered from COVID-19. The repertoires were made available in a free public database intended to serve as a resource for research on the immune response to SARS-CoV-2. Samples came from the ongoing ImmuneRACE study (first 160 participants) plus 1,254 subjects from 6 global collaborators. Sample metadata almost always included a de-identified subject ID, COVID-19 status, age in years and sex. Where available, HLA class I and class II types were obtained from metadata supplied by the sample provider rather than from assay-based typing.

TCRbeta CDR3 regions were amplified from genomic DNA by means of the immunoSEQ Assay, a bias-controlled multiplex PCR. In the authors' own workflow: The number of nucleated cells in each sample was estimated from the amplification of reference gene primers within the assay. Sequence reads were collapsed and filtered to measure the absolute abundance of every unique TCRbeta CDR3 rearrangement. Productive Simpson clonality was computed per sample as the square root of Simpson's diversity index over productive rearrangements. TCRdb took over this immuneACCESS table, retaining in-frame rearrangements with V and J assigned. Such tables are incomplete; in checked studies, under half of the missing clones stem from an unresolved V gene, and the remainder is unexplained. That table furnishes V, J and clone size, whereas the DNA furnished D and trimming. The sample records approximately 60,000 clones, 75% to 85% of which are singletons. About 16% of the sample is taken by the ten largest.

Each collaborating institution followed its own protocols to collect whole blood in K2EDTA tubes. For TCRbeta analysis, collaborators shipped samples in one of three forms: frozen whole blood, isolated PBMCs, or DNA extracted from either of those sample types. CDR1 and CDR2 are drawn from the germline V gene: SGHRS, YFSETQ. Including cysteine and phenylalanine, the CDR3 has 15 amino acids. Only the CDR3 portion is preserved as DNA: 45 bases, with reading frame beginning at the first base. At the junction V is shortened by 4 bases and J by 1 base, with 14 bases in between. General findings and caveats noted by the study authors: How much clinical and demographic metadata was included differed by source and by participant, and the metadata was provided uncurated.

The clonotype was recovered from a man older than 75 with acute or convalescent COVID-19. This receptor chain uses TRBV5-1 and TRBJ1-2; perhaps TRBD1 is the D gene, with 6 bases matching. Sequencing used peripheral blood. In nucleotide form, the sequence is TGCGCCAGCAGCCATGGACAGACACTTAACTATGGCTACACCTTC. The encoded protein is CASSHGQTLNYGYTF.